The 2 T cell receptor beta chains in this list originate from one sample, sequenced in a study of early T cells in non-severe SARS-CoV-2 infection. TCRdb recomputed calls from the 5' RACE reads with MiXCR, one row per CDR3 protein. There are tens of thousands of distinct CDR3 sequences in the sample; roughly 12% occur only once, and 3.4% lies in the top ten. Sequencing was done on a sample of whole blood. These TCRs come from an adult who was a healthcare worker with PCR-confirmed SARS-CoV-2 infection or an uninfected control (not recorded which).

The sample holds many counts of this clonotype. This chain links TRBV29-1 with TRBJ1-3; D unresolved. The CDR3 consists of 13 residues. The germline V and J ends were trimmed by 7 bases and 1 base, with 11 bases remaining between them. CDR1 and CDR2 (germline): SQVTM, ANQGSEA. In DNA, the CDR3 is TGCAGCGCCGAGGGAGGATCTGGAAACACCATATATTTT. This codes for CSAEGGSGNTIYF.

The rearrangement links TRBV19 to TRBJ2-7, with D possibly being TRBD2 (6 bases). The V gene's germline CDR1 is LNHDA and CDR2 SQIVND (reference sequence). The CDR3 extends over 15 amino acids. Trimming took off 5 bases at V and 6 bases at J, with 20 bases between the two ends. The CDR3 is CASSLLLAGPLEQYF. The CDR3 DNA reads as TGTGCCAGTAGTTTACTACTTGCGGGACCCCTCGAGCAGTACTTC.